This T cell receptor (beta chain) was identified in a study of human T cells and chemical hapten exposure. Regarding the study as a whole: There was no change with DPC sensitization in TCRs above 1 in 1000 frequency. As the donors had alopecia, their immune response may differ from healthy people's.

Regarding treatment: therapeutic diphenylcyclopropenone sensitization with weekly scalp DPC. Library construction involved attaching unique molecular identifiers to individual cDNA molecules, which allowed quantitative, reproducible TCR counting. MiXCR was run by TCRdb on the reads, yielding one entry per CDR3 protein. The repertoire includes thousands of distinct CDR3 sequences, 45% to 50% of them detected once, and 3% to 4.5% sits in the top ten. On this clonotype: Its specificity is unknown.

The receptor was isolated from an adult with alopecia areata. Some clones in this sample may be carry-over from other donors' samples. This table probably holds off-target reads from a library built for another chain. Sequencing used whole blood, obtained before DPC sensitization or 2, 6, or about 24 weeks after (not recorded which).

The CDR3: CASSTPGGTWEQYF. The CDR3, as DNA: TGTGCCAGCAGTACACCAGGTGGGACGTGGGAGCAGTACTTC. J is TRBJ2-7 and V is TRBV12-3 or TRBV12-4; D may be TRBD1 or TRBD2 (5 bases each). The ends were cut back, 5 bases at V and 7 bases at J, with 18 bases in the middle. The CDR3 spans 14 residues.